This T cell receptor beta chain was found in a study of cytomegalovirus exposure and HLA in healthy donors. Points from the study as a whole: Rarity characterized most TCR sequences, yet some public TCRs appeared in many donors. A classifier reportedly called cytomegalovirus status with high sensitivity and specificity. In the roughly 120 validation repertoires, a later analysis found that first-cohort TCR clusters tended to co-occur. Investigators reported 150 to 200 TCR beta chains as tied to cytomegalovirus.

Assay used: immunoSEQ multiplex PCR; TCRdb lists only in-frame clones, some missing. The data show more than 70,000 clones, with approximately 94% seen just once and approximately 0.93% held by the top ten. Turning to this clone: Its antigen is undetermined.

Input material: PBMCs. The clonotype comes from a woman aged 18-29 years in good health and CMV-seronegative.

CDR3 sequence reads: CASRPGHSTEAFF. The CDR3 region has the DNA TGTGCCAGTAGGCCGGGACACTCTACTGAAGCTTTCTTT. The genes are TRBV19 and TRBJ1-1; tentatively, D is TRBD1 (6 bases). CDR1 and CDR2 (germline): LNHDA, SQIVND (reference sequence). V was clipped by 6 bases and J by 5 bases, with 13 bases between them. This CDR3 is 13 amino acids long.